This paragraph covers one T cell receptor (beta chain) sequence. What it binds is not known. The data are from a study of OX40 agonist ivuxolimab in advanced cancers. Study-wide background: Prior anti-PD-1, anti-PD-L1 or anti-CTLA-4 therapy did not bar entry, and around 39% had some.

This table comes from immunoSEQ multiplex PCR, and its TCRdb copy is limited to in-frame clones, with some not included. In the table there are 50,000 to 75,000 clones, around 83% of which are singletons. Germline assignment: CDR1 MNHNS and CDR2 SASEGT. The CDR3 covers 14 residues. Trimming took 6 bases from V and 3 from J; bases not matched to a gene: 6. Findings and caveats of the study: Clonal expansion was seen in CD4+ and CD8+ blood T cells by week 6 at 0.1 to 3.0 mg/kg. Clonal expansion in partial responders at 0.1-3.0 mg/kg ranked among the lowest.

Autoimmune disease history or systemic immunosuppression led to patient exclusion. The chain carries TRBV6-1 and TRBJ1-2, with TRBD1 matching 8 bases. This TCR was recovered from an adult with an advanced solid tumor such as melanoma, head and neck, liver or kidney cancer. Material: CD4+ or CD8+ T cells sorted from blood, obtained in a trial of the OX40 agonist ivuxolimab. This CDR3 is CASREPGQDYGYTF. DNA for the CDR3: TGTGCCAGCAGGGAACCGGGACAGGACTATGGCTACACCTTC.